This T cell receptor beta chain appears in the sequencing data of a study of shared clonotypes between healthy human individuals. The CDR3 has 14 amino acids. Germline V CDR1 and CDR2: MDHEN, SYDVKM. Trimming shortened V by 6 bases and J by 2 bases, and 11 bases separated the two germline ends. Study findings and constraints: Among a handful of donors, roughly 5% of naive CD4 clonotypes were found in common.

With regard to this clone: Antigen specificity is unknown.

All participating donors were Caucasian adults from Nashville, Tennessee. Every subset had its genomic DNA shared out evenly among several immunoSEQ plates. The authors loaded 150 to 250 ng DNA, 30,000 to 35,000 T cell genomes, into sorted-subset replicate PCRs. Using immunoSEQ multiplex PCR, the repertoire was profiled, and TCRdb retains in-frame clones only, with some absent. The sample has just over 2,000,000 clones; 85% to 95% are singletons. V and J are TRBV28 and TRBJ1-5, with a possible D match to TRBD1 (6 bases). The sample consisted of naive CD4+ T cells sorted from blood. The subset denotes: CD45RA+ positively selected. This sequence was found in a man aged 18 to 29 in good health. This CDR3 reads CASSKQGGNQPQHF. The CDR3 DNA reads TGTGCCAGCAGCAAACAGGGAGGCAATCAGCCCCAGCATTTT.